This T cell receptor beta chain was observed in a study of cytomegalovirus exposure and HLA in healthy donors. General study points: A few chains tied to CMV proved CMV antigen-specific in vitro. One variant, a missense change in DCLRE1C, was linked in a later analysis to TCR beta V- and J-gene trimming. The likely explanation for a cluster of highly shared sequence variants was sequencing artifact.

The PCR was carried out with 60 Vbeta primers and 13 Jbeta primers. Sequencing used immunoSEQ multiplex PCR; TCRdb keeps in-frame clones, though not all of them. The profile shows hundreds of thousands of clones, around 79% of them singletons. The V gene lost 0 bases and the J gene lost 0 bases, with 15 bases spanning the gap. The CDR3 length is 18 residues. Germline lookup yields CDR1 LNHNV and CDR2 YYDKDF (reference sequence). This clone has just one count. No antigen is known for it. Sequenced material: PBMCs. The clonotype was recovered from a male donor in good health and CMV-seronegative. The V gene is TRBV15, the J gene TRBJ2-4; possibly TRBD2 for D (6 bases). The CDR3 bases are TGTGCCACCAGCAGAGATCATCTAGCGCGGATAGCCAAAAACATTCAGTACTTC. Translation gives CATSRDHLARIAKNIQYF.